The 20 T cell receptor beta chains presented below share a single source sample, sequenced in a study of T cells after yellow fever vaccination. TCRdb itself ran the 5' RACE reads through MiXCR, one entry per CDR3 protein. The table has 300,000 to 400,000 distinct CDR3 sequences, roughly an eighth seen once. Sequenced material: CD4+ T cells sorted from PBMCs, taken 15 days after the yellow fever booster vaccination. These receptors all come from a man aged 18 to 29 who received the YFV17D yellow fever vaccine.

This clonotype was recorded a few times. The V gene is TRBV6-1, the J gene TRBJ2-1; 10 bases map to TRBD2. CDR3 length: 16 amino acids. Losses at the gene ends were 3 bases for V and 5 bases for J; bases not matched to a gene: 7. CDR1 and CDR2 (germline): MNHNS, SASEGT. The CDR3 reads CASSDFGTSDHNEQFF. CDR3 DNA sequence: TGTGCCAGCAGTGACTTCGGGACTAGCGACCACAATGAGCAGTTCTTC.

This clonotype was picked up a small number of times. CDR3 in DNA: TGTGCCAGCAGCGCGGGAGGGGTTCACCGGGAGCTGTTTTTT. Protein product: CASSAGGVHRELFF. V gene TRBV7-2 combines with J gene TRBJ2-2; 9 bases map to TRBD2. V shed 5 bases and J 9 bases; nucleotides not matched to a gene: 7. Looked up from germline, CDR1 is SGHTA and CDR2 is FQGNSA. CDR3 length equals 14 residues.

The rearrangement uses TRBV27 and TRBJ1-6; D may be TRBD1 (5 bases). V was clipped by 5 bases and J by 8 bases, with 16 bases between them. Per the germline V gene, CDR1 is MNHEY and CDR2 is SMNVEV (reference sequence). This CDR3 has 15 residues. The CDR3 sequence: CASSPGTWTDSPLHF. CDR3 coding DNA: TGTGCCAGCAGTCCCGGGACCTGGACGGATTCACCCCTCCACTTT.

V and J are TRBV3-1 and TRBJ2-1, with a weak D call TRBD1 (5 bases). Between the trimmed V and J ends, which lost 7 bases and 0 bases, there was a span of 16 bases. Germline loops: CDR1 LGHDT, CDR2 YNNKEL (reference sequence). CDR3 length: 16 residues. The CDR3 region has the DNA TGTGCCAGCACCTCAAGAAACAGGAGCTCCTACAATGAGCAGTTCTTC. Its protein is CASTSRNRSSYNEQFF.

V and J are TRBV20-1 and TRBJ2-3; a possible D gene is TRBD1 (6 bases). The CDR3 is 13 residues long. Germline V gene sequence: CDR1 DFQATT, CDR2 SNEGSKA (reference sequence). V gave up 1 base and J gave up 3 bases, with 8 bases separating them. This chain's CDR3 is CSARVTGTDTQYF. The CDR3 nucleotides read TGCAGTGCTAGAGTCACAGGGACAGATACGCAGTATTTT.

This clonotype showed up just a few times. The CDR3 bases are TGTGCCAGCAGTTACGCGACAGGGAATGGCTACACCTTC. Protein: CASSYATGNGYTF. The gene calls are TRBV6-5 and TRBJ1-2; TRBD1 aligns across 7 bases. The CDR3 extends over 13 amino acids. Unmatched junction bases numbered 3, after V lost 2 bases and J lost 6 bases. Germline V gene lookup returns CDR1 MNHEY and CDR2 SVGAGI.

This clonotype was observed many times. The gene calls are TRBV20-1 and TRBJ2-1; maybe TRBD2 (6 bases). This CDR3 has 15 amino acids. The ends were cut back, 0 bases at V and 9 bases at J, with 18 bases in the middle. From germline, CDR1 is DFQATT and CDR2 SNEGSKA (reference sequence). The CDR3 loop reads CSARDERRGFTEQFF. For the CDR3, the DNA is TGCAGTGCTAGAGATGAGCGGCGGGGTTTTACTGAGCAGTTCTTC.

This chain joins TRBV6-2 or TRBV6-3 and TRBJ1-1; 9 positions match TRBD1. CDR3 size: 14 residues. Germline V gives CDR1 MNHEY, CDR2 SVGEGT. The junction had 7 bases not matched to a gene; V was cut back by 5 bases and J by 6 bases. The CDR3 DNA reads as TGTGCCAGCAGTCCGGACAGGGGTGGCGCTGAAGCTTTCTTT. It specifies CASSPDRGGAEAFF.

This chain links TRBV2 with TRBJ1-1; D remains ambiguous. V lost 5 bases to trimming and J lost 4 bases, with 11 bases between them. Germline V gene data show CDR1 as SNHLY and CDR2 as FYNNEI. This CDR3 contains 13 residues. CDR3 nucleotides: TGTGCCAGCAGTAAGGGCCGGGCCACTGAAGCTTTCTTT. Its translation: CASSKGRATEAFF.

This clonotype was seen only a few times. This chain uses TRBV7-9 with TRBJ1-1; possibly TRBD1 for D (6 bases). Germline V CDR1 and CDR2: SEHNR, FQNEAQ (reference sequence). There are 16 residues in the CDR3. V lost 8 bases and J 1 base, leaving 20 bases between the germline ends. CDR3 sequence: CASGKLRDTTNTEAFF. In DNA, the CDR3 is TGTGCCAGCGGAAAGCTCCGGGACACAACGAACACTGAAGCTTTCTTT.

This clonotype was observed many times. This chain links TRBV7-2 with TRBJ2-5, with D possibly being TRBD1 (5 bases). CDR3 size: 15 residues. Looked up from germline, CDR1 is SGHTA and CDR2 is FQGNSA. The germline V and J ends were trimmed by 1 base and 4 bases, with 13 bases remaining between them. The CDR3 DNA follows: TGTGCCAGCAGCTTAGTCGCTGGGGCCGGAGAGACCCAGTACTTC. The encoded protein is CASSLVAGAGETQYF.

This clonotype occurred a few times. The chain joins TRBV7-2 to TRBJ1-1, with D possibly being TRBD1 (6 bases). The germline V and J ends were trimmed by 5 bases and 10 bases, with 17 bases remaining between them. Germline CDR1 SGHTA, CDR2 FQGNSA. The CDR3 extends over 13 amino acids. The CDR3 DNA reads TGTGCCAGCAGCCCCCCACGGGGGCGGATAGCTTTCTTT. It translates to CASSPPRGRIAFF. The full variable domain, with the rest looked up from reference TRBV7-2 and TRBJ1-1, is GAGVSQSPSNKVTEKGKDVELRCDPISGHTALYWYRQSLGQGLEFLIYFQGNSAPDKSGLPSDRFSAERTGGSVSTLTIQRTQQEDSAVYLCASSPPRGRIAFFGQGTRLTVV.

The chain is built from TRBV4-3 and TRBJ2-7, with 8 bases lining up with TRBD1. Germline V gene sequence: CDR1 LGHNA, CDR2 YSLEER. V gave up 4 bases and J gave up 5 bases; unmatched junction bases: 16. The CDR3 contains 17 residues. The DNA of the CDR3 is TGCGCCAGCAGCCCGCAGGCCCATCCGACAGGGGACCACGAGCAGTACTTC. Amino acids: CASSPQAHPTGDHEQYF.

The chain joins TRBV4-1 to TRBJ2-7; 11 bases are a match to TRBD2. This CDR3 is built from 15 residues. The junction had 6 bases not matched to a gene; V was cut back by 4 bases and J by 4 bases. Germline V gene data show CDR1 as MGHRA and CDR2 as YSYEKL. The CDR3 loop is CASSRELAGEYEQYF. DNA for the CDR3: TGCGCCAGCAGCCGAGAACTAGCGGGGGAGTACGAGCAGTACTTC.

This clonotype was detected ten times or more. The genes are TRBV7-8 and TRBJ2-3, with no clear D. The germline V gene encodes CDR1 SGHVS and CDR2 FQNEAQ. V lost 4 bases and J lost 0, with 20 bases in between. The CDR3 length is 18 residues. The chain's CDR3 is CASSSRRVTYSSTDTQYF. The CDR3 bases are TGTGCCAGCAGCTCCCGACGAGTGACATATTCTAGCACAGATACGCAGTATTTT.

There are a few counts of this clonotype. The V call is TRBV11-2, the J call TRBJ2-3; no clear D. The germline gives CDR1 SGHAT, CDR2 FQNNGV. The CDR3 runs 14 residues. V was pared by 0 bases and J by 0 bases, with 4 bases between. The CDR3 sequence: CASSLEISTDTQYF. The CDR3 nucleotides read TGTGCCAGCAGCTTAGAAATTAGCACAGATACGCAGTATTTT.

J is TRBJ2-7 and V is TRBV5-1; D is unclear. Trimming took 1 base from V and 4 from J, leaving 0 bases between them. Germline V gene lookup returns CDR1 SGHRS and CDR2 YFSETQ. There are 10 residues in the CDR3. DNA of the CDR3: TGCGCCAGCAGCTTGTACGAGCAGTACGTC. It encodes CASSLYEQYV.

This sequence joins TRBV6-4 and TRBJ1-1; D is unclear. The CDR3 sequence is 13 residues long. Germline V CDR1 and CDR2: MRHNA, SNTAGT. V shed 5 bases and J shed 2 bases, with 9 bases lying between them. DNA for the CDR3: TGTGCCAGCAGTTTTACCTATAACACTGAAGCTTTCTTT. Translated: CASSFTYNTEAFF.

This clonotype has at least ten counts. The chain has TRBV4-2 and TRBJ2-3; 9 bases align to TRBD2. The CDR3 length is 16 residues. V lost 0 bases and J lost 6; bases outside the gene matches: 7. Germline V lookup: CDR1 LGHNA, CDR2 YNFKEQ. The CDR3 sequence: CASSQDRGLAGDTQYF. The CDR3 nucleotides are TGTGCCAGCAGCCAAGATAGGGGACTAGCAGGGGATACGCAGTATTTT.

The chain couples TRBV5-6 to TRBJ1-4; D is undetermined. The germline CDR1 and CDR2 sequences are SGHDT and YYEEEE. V was trimmed by 0 bases and J by 4 bases, leaving 4 bases between them. CDR3 size: 13 residues. The CDR3 spells CASSLGINEKLFF. CDR3 nucleotide sequence: TGTGCCAGCAGCTTGGGGATTAATGAAAAACTGTTTTTT.